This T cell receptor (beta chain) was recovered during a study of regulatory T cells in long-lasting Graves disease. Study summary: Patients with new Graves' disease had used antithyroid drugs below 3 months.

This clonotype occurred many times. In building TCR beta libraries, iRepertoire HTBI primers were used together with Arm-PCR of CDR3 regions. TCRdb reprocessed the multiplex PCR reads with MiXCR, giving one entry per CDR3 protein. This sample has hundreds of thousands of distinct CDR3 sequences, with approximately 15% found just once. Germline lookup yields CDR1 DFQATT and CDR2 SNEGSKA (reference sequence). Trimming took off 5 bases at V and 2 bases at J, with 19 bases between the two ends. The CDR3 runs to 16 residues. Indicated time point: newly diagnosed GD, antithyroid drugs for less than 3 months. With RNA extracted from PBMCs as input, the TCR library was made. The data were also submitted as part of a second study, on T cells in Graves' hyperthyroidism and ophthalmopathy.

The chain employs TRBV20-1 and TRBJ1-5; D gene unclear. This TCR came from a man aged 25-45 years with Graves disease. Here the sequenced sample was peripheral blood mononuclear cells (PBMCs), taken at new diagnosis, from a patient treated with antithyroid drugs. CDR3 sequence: CSAAAVGGWGNQPQHF. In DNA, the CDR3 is TGCAGTGCTGCCGCCGTGGGCGGCTGGGGCAATCAGCCCCAGCATTTT.